Listed below are T cell receptor beta chains from one sample, sequenced in a study of blood T cell repertoires in COVID-19. Sequenced by immunoSEQ multiplex PCR; TCRdb stores in-frame clones only, minus some. The sample holds a few hundred thousand clones; more than 75% are singletons and the top ten take roughly 5%. Material for sequencing was peripheral blood. These receptors were taken from a woman aged 55 to 70 with COVID-19, enrolled during active disease. CDR3s include the opening cysteine and the closing phenylalanine or tryptophan. Fields, in order: V gene, clone size, D gene, J gene, CDR3 protein, CDR3 DNA. A D gene is named only where the DNA matches it firmly. Size values are once, few and many counts, or a class for expanded clones, and some rows have none.

TRBV4-2	.	.	TRBJ2-2	CASSQALGEAGELFF	TGTGCCAGCAGCCAAGCTCTGGGGGAGGCCGGGGAGCTGTTTTTT
TRBV28	once	.	TRBJ2-1	CASSPLSGRYNEQFF	TGTGCCAGCAGTCCCCTTAGCGGACGTTACAATGAGCAGTTCTTC
TRBV4-3	once	TRBD2	TRBJ2-1	CASSQDLASGRAGDNEQFF	TGCGCCAGCAGCCAAGATCTGGCTAGCGGGAGGGCCGGGGACAATGAGCAGTTCTTC
TRBV28	.	TRBD1	TRBJ2-7	CASRGGGTGGGHEQYF	TGTGCCAGCAGAGGCGGGGGGACAGGGGGCGGGCACGAGCAGTACTTT
TRBV30	.	TRBD1	TRBJ1-1	CAWSRQGRYFEAFF	TGTGCCTGGTCTCGACAGGGGCGGTATTTTGAAGCTTTCTTT
TRBV3-1/TRBV3-2	.	TRBD1	TRBJ2-6	CASSQVLPTGGLTTGANVLTF	TGTGCCAGCAGCCAGGTACTACCAACAGGGGGCCTTACCACTGGGGCCAACGTCCTGACTTTC
TRBV18	.	.	TRBJ1-3	CASSPTGTPASGNTIYF	TGTGCCAGCTCACCTACAGGAACACCCGCCTCTGGAAACACCATATATTTT
TRBV5-1	.	.	TRBJ1-3	CASSLSGIGNTIYF	TGCGCCAGCAGCTTATCAGGGATTGGAAACACCATATATTTT
TRBV18	.	.	TRBJ2-2	CASPEDEVAGELFF	TGTGCCAGCCCCGAGGATGAAGTGGCCGGGGAGCTGTTTTTT
TRBV18	.	TRBD1	TRBJ1-6	CASSLRDRDSPLHF	TGTGCCAGCTCACTACGGGACAGAGACTCACCCCTCCACTTT
TRBV9	.	TRBD1	TRBJ1-6	CASSVWDSNSPLHF	TGTGCCAGCAGCGTATGGGACAGCAATTCACCCCTCCACTTT
TRBV27	.	TRBD2	TRBJ2-1	CASSLPPLGGRALHSQNEQFF	TGTGCCAGCAGTTTACCGCCGTTGGGCGGGAGGGCCCTACATTCCCAGAATGAGCAGTTCTTC
TRBV5-6	.	.	TRBJ2-5	CASSLAAVVETQYF	TGTGCCAGCAGCTTGGCCGCGGTAGTCGAGACCCAGTACTTC
TRBV28	.	TRBD1	TRBJ2-1	CASSHRDRRNEQFF	TGTGCCAGCAGTCACCGGGACAGGAGAAATGAGCAGTTCTTC
TRBV7-3	.	.	TRBJ2-2	CASSLTALTGELFF	TGTGCCAGCAGCTTAACTGCCCTCACTGGGGAGCTGTTTTTT
TRBV28	.	TRBD2	TRBJ2-7	CASSLNSGRSSEQYF	TGTGCCAGCAGTCTTAATAGCGGGAGGTCGTCCGAGCAGTACTTC
TRBV7-2	.	TRBD1	TRBJ1-1	CASSPRATTGGGTEAFF	TGTGCCAGCAGCCCCAGGGCGACCACAGGGGGAGGGACTGAAGCTTTCTTT
TRBV10-2	once	.	TRBJ1-2	CASSAQGYYGYTF	TGCGCCAGCAGTGCGCAGGGCTACTATGGCTACACCTTC
TRBV3-1/TRBV3-2	.	.	TRBJ1-5	CATPRAAQPQHF	TGTGCCACCCCCAGGGCGGCTCAGCCCCAGCATTTT
TRBV5-4	.	TRBD2	TRBJ2-5	CASSRTSGRRETQYF	TGTGCCAGCAGCCGGACTAGCGGGAGGCGGGAGACCCAGTACTTC
TRBV6-1	few	.	TRBJ1-1	CASRTGGAGAEAFF	TGTGCCAGCCGAACGGGGGGAGCAGGCGCTGAAGCTTTCTTT
TRBV19	.	.	TRBJ1-2	CASSIAGSEGYTF	TGTGCCAGTAGTATCGCAGGGTCTGAGGGCTACACCTTC
TRBV6-1	.	.	TRBJ2-3	CASSERGYTSTDTQYF	TGTGCCAGCAGTGAAAGGGGGTATACTAGCACAGATACGCAGTATTTT
TRBV6-1	.	TRBD1	TRBJ1-2	CASSELLWAGGKGSYGYTF	TGTGCCAGCAGTGAACTTCTTTGGGCAGGGGGTAAAGGGAGCTATGGCTACACCTTC
TRBV29-1	.	.	TRBJ2-1	CSVDHPRPGLWGNEQFF	TGCAGCGTTGACCATCCACGTCCGGGACTCTGGGGAAATGAGCAGTTCTTC
TRBV29-1	.	TRBD2	TRBJ2-1	CSVGGLAGSRRNEQFF	TGCAGCGTTGGTGGTTTAGCGGGGTCCCGCCGGAATGAGCAGTTCTTC
TRBV27	.	TRBD2	TRBJ2-3	CASTKTGTSGITDTQYF	TGTGCCAGCACTAAAACCGGGACTAGCGGGATCACAGATACGCAGTATTTT
TRBV9	.	.	TRBJ2-7	CASSATDSAYEQYF	TGTGCCAGCAGCGCGACAGACTCAGCCTACGAGCAGTACTTC
TRBV7-9	.	.	TRBJ2-1	CASSLVRTGGNEQFF	TGTGCCAGCAGCTTAGTGAGGACAGGAGGGAATGAGCAGTTCTTC
TRBV6-1	.	.	TRBJ2-1	CASSEARGRSYNEQFF	TGTGCCAGCAGTGAAGCTAGGGGCAGATCCTACAATGAGCAGTTCTTC
TRBV15	.	.	TRBJ2-3	CATSRGQSTDTQYF	TGTGCCACCAGCAGAGGACAGAGCACAGATACGCAGTATTTT
TRBV2	.	.	TRBJ1-2	CASKRDTGAANYGYTF	TGTGCCAGCAAGCGGGACACCGGAGCGGCTAACTATGGCTACACCTTC
TRBV7-2	.	TRBD1	TRBJ1-6	CASSLGQGSYNSPLHF	TGTGCCAGCAGCTTGGGACAGGGCTCCTATAATTCACCCCTCCACTTT
TRBV24-1	.	TRBD1	TRBJ1-2	CATGQGDGYTF	TGTGCCACTGGACAGGGTGATGGCTACACCTTC
TRBV5-5	.	.	TRBJ1-2	CASSFLDYGYTF	TGTGCCAGCAGCTTCCTTGACTATGGCTACACCTTC
TRBV2	.	TRBD1	TRBJ1-4	CASSGDSRGLFF	TGTGCCAGCAGTGGGGACAGCCGGGGACTGTTTTTT
TRBV30	.	.	TRBJ2-1	CAWSSPRVPYNEQFF	TGTGCCTGGAGTTCACCCAGGGTACCATACAATGAGCAGTTCTTC
TRBV23-1	.	TRBD1	TRBJ2-1	CASSHPTGGSYNEQFF	TGCGCCAGCAGTCACCCGACAGGGGGCTCCTACAATGAGCAGTTCTTC